The clone carrying this TCR beta chain was observed many times. Its antigen is unknown. The record originates from a study of metastatic and nonmetastatic thyroid tumors. On the study more broadly: Malignant and benign thyroid patients had repertoires compared in peripheral blood and tumor or nodule tissue.

All patients were untreated before thyroid surgery. In the original analysis: Using the CDR3 differences seen across clinicopathological groups, the authors built a distant-metastasis classifier for papillary thyroid cancer, which was meant to discriminate distant-metastatic patients. TCRdb re-processed the PCR reads through MiXCR. It is TCRdb's table, rather than the study itself, that gives the V and J calls and clone size. The table has roughly 40,000 clones, 15% to 20% seen once. Points from the study as a whole: TCR beta diversity was reportedly significantly higher in malignant thyroid tumors than benign nodules, in blood and tumor.

This clonotype was sampled from a female donor with papillary thyroid cancer or a benign thyroid nodule (not recorded which). Some clones in this sample may be carry-over from other donors' samples. Material: blood.

Here the CDR3 DNA reads TGTGCCAGTATAGCCGAATTACAGGGGGCCGGGATGCAGCCCCAGCATTTT. Its protein is CASIAELQGAGMQPQHF. This rearrangement joins TRBV19 to TRBJ1-5; 9 bases are shared with TRBD1. CDR1 is LNHDA, CDR2 SQIVND, per germline (reference sequence). Germline trimming cut 7 bases from V and 7 bases from J; bases unmatched to any gene: 17. The CDR3 has 17 residues.